What follows are 5 T cell receptor beta chains derived from one specimen sequenced in a study of CD8 T cells in ankylosing spondylitis. TCRdb passed the 5' RACE reads through MiXCR, listing each CDR3 protein once. The sample contains 200,000 to 300,000 distinct CDR3 sequences, about 10% of which appear only once. The sequenced sample was blood, either unsorted or a sorted T cell fraction (not recorded which). These receptors were taken from a male donor with ankylosing spondylitis or in good health (not recorded which).

This clonotype was detected many times. The gene calls are TRBV25-1 and TRBJ1-1; D not certain. Germline CDR1 MGHDK, CDR2 SYGVNS. CDR3 length: 13 residues. Trimming removed 5 bases at V and 4 bases at J, with 11 bases between. The CDR3 region is CASSLIERTEAFF. The CDR3 DNA reads as TGTGCCAGCAGTTTGATCGAGCGCACTGAAGCTTTCTTT. Based on the CDR3 plus reference TRBV25-1 and TRBJ1-1, the full variable domain is EADIYQTPRYLVIGTGKKITLECSQTMGHDKMYWYQQDPGMELHLIHYSYGVNSTEKGDLSSESTVSRIRTEHFPLTLESARPSHTSQYLCASSLIERTEAFFGQGTRLTVV.

This clonotype came up a few times. This rearrangement joins TRBV7-9 to TRBJ1-1; no reliable D call. CDR3 size: 15 residues. Germline V gives CDR1 SEHNR, CDR2 FQNEAQ (reference sequence). Trimming removed 5 bases at V and 0 bases at J, with 13 bases between. CDR3 sequence reads: CASSTRGGLNTEAFF. The CDR3 DNA reads as TGTGCCAGCAGCACACGTGGCGGTTTGAACACTGAAGCTTTCTTT.

This clonotype was seen at least ten times. The rearrangement joins TRBV19 to TRBJ1-5, with D possibly matching TRBD1 (6 bases). The germline gives CDR1 LNHDA, CDR2 SQIVND (reference sequence). Trimming stripped 6 bases from V and 9 bases from J, with 12 bases between. The CDR3 sequence is 12 residues long. The CDR3 DNA is TGTGCCAGTAGGACCACAGGGATGCCCCAGCATTTT. Translation: CASRTTGMPQHF.

This clonotype has a handful of counts. The chain combines TRBV19 with TRBJ2-7; D might be TRBD2 (5 bases). Per the germline V gene, CDR1 is LNHDA and CDR2 is SQIVND (reference sequence). The CDR3 has 15 residues. Trimming cost V 6 bases and J 0 bases, with 15 bases left between them. The chain's CDR3 is CASRASGESSYEQYF. The CDR3 region has the DNA TGTGCCAGTAGAGCCAGCGGAGAGAGCTCCTACGAGCAGTACTTC. The full variable domain, in which reference TRBV19 and TRBJ2-7 provide the parts outside the CDR3, is DGGITQSPKYLFRKEGQNVTLSCEQNLNHDAMYWYRQDPGQGLRLIYYSQIVNDFQKGDIAEGYSVSREKKESFPLTVTSAQKNPTAFYLCASRASGESSYEQYFGPGTRLTVT.

This clonotype occurred many times. This chain joins TRBV15 and TRBJ1-6, with a tentative D call TRBD1 (5 bases). Trimming removed 1 base at V and 8 bases at J, with 12 bases between. The germline gives CDR1 LNHNV, CDR2 YYDKDF (reference sequence). This CDR3 region has 15 residues. In DNA form, the CDR3 reads TGTGCCACCAGCAGAGGGGGTCTAGGGGATTCACCCCTCCACTTT. As protein: CATSRGGLGDSPLHF.